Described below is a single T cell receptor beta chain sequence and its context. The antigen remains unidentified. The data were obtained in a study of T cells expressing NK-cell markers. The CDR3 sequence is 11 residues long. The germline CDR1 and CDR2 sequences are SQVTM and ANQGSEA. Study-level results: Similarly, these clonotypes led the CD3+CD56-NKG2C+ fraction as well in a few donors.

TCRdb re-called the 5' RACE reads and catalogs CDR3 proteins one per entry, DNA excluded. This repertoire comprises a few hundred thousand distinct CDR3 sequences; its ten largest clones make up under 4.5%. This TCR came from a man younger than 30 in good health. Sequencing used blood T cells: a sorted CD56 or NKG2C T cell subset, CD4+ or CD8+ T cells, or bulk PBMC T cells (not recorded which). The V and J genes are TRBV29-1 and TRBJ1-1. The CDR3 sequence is CSGQDSLRAFF.